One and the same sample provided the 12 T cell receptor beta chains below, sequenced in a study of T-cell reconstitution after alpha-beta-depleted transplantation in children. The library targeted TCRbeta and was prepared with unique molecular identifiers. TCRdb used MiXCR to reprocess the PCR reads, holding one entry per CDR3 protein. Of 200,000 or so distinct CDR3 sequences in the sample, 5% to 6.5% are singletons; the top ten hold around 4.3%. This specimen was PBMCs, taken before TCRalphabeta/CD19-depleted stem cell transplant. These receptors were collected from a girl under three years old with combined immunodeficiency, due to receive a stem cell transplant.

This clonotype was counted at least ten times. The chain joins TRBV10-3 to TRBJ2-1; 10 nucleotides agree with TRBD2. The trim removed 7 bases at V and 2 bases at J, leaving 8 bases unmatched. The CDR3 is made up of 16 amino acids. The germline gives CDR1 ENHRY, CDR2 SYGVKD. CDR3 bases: TGTGCCATCACCCGGACTAGCGGTCTTACCTACAATGAGCAGTTCTTC. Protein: CAITRTSGLTYNEQFF.

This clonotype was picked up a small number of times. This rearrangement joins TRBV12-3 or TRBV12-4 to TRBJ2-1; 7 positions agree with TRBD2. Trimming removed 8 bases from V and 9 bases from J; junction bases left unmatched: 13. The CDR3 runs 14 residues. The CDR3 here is CASDGGGMAGEQFF. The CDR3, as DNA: TGTGCCAGCGATGGCGGGGGAATGGCGGGTGAGCAGTTCTTC.

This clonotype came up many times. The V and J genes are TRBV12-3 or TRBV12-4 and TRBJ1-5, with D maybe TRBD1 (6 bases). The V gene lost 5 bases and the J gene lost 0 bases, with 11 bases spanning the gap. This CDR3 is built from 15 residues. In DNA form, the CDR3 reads TGTGCCAGCAGTCACGGACAGTTTAGCAATCAGCCCCAGCATTTT. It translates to CASSHGQFSNQPQHF.

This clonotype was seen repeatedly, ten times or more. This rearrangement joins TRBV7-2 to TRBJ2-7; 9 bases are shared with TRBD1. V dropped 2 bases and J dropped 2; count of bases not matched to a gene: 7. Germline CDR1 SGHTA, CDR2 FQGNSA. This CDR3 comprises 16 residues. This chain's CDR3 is CASSLKGTGLTYEQYF. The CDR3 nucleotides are TGTGCCAGCAGCTTAAAGGGGACAGGGCTTACCTACGAGCAGTACTTC.

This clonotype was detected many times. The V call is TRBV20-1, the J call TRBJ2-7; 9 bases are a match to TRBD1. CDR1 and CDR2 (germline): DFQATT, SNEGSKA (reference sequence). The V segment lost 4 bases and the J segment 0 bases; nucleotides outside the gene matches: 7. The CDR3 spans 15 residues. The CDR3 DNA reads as TGCAGTGCTACCACAGGGGGCTTGGACTCCTACGAGCAGTACTTC. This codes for CSATTGGLDSYEQYF.

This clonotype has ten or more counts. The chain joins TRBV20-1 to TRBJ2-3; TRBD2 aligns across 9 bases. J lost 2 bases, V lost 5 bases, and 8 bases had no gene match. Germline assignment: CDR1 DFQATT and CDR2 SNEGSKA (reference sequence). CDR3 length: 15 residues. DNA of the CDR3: TGCAGTGCTGCGCAGCGGGGGGTCCTCACAGATACGCAGTATTTT. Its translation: CSAAQRGVLTDTQYF.

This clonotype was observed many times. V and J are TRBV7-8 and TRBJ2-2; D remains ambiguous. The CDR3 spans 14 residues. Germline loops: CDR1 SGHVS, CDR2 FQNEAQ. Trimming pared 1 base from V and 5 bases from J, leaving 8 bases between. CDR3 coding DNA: TGTGCCAGCAGCTTAGTAGGTCAGACCGGGGAGCTGTTTTTT. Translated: CASSLVGQTGELFF. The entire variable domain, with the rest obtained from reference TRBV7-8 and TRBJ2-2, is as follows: GAGVSQSPRYKVAKRGQDVALRCDPISGHVSLFWYQQALGQGPEFLTYFQNEAQLDKSGLPSDRFFAERPEGSVSTLKIQRTQQEDSAVYLCASSLVGQTGELFFGEGSRLTVL.

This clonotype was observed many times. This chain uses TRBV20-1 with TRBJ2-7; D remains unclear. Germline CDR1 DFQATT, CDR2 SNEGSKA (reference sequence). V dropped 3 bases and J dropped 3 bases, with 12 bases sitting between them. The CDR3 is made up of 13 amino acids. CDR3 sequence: CSARSNHFYEQYF. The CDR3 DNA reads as TGCAGTGCTAGGAGTAACCATTTCTACGAGCAGTACTTC.

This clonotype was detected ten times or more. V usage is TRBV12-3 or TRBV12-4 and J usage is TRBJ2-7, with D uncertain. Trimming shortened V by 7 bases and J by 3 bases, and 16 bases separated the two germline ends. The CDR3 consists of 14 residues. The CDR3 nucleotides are TGTGCCAGCACCCCACAAGGGTGGGACTACGAGCAGTACTTC. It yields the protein CASTPQGWDYEQYF.

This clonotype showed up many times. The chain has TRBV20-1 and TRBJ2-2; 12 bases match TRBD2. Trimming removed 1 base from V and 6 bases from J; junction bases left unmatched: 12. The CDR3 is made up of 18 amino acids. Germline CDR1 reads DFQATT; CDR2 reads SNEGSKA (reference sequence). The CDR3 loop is CSARGTSGIHAGPGELFF. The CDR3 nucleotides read TGCAGTGCTAGAGGGACTAGCGGGATTCACGCGGGACCCGGGGAGCTGTTTTTT.

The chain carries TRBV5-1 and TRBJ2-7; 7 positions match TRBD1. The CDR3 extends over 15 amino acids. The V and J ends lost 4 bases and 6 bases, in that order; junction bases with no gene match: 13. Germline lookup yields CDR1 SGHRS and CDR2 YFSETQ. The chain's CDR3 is CASSRVATGSREQYF. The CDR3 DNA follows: TGCGCCAGCAGCCGGGTCGCGACAGGGTCACGCGAGCAGTACTTC.

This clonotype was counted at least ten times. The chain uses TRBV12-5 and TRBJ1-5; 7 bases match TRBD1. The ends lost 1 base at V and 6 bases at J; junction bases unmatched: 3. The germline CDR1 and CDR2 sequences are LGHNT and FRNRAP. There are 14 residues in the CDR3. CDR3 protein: CASGLGGQTQPQHF. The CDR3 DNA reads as TGTGCTAGTGGTTTGGGGGGACAGACTCAGCCCCAGCATTTT.